The present TCR beta chain was sequenced within a study of T cells in Graves' hyperthyroidism and ophthalmopathy. With 6 bases removed from V and 0 bases from J, the gap between germline ends came to 11 bases. Germline V gene sequence: CDR1 DFQATT, CDR2 SNEGSKA (reference sequence). The CDR3 runs 13 residues. This clonotype was counted a few times. TCR beta CDR3 regions were amplified from RNA transcripts. With the HTBI primer set, the TCR CDR3 went through a first round of RT-PCR. TCRdb independently ran MiXCR on the multiplex PCR reads; one entry per CDR3 protein. This sample carries about 270,000 distinct CDR3 sequences, approximately 25% of them seen once, and the ten largest clones take around 32%. Under 3 months was the duration of disease in ophthalmopathy patients, who also had a Clinical Activity Score of at least 3 and a NOSPECS grade of at least 4. Patients showing uncontrolled infection, other autoimmune disease, pregnancy or lactation were ineligible.

Sequencing was carried out using blood. The gene calls are TRBV20-1 and TRBJ2-5; D is possibly TRBD1 (6 bases). This TCR was recovered from a woman between 40 and 55 years old with Graves' ophthalmopathy. As DNA, the CDR3 is TGCAGTGCAACCGGGACACACCAAGAGACCCAGTACTTC. Translated, it gives CSATGTHQETQYF.